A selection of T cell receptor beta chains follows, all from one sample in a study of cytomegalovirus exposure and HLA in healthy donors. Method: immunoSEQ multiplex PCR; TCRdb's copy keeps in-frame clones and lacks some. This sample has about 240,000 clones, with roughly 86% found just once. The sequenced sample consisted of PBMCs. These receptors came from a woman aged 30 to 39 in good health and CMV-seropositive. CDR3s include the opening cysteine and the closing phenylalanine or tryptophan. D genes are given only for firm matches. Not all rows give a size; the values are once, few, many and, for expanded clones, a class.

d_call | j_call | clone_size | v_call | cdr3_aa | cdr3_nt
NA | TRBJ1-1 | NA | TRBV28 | CASTPVGAVNTEAFF | TGTGCCAGCACCCCTGTGGGAGCCGTGAACACTGAAGCTTTCTTT
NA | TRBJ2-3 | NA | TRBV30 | CAWSVRGPGGTQYF | TGTGCCTGGAGTGTAAGGGGGCCCGGGGGTACGCAGTATTTT
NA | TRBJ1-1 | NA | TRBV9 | CASRREVGQPGTEAFF | TGTGCCAGCAGGAGGGAGGTTGGCCAACCTGGCACTGAAGCTTTCTTT
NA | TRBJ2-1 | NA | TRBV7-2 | CASSLVKRTTYNEQFF | TGTGCCAGCAGCTTAGTGAAGCGGACTACCTACAATGAGCAGTTCTTC
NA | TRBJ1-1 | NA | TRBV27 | CASRGEVSPNTEAFF | TGTGCCAGCCGGGGAGAGGTCAGCCCGAACACTGAAGCTTTCTTT
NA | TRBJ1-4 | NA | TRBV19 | CASSPTYISMFSPNEKLFF | TGTGCCAGTAGTCCAACCTATATCTCCATGTTTTCTCCTAATGAAAAACTGTTTTTT
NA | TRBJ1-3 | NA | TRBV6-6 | CASSYSEGTIYF | TGTGCCAGCAGTTACTCCGAGGGCACCATATATTTT
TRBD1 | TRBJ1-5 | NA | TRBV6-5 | CASQTGGYSNQPQHF | TGTGCCAGCCAAACAGGGGGTTACAGCAATCAGCCCCAGCATTTT
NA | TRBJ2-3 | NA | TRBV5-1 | CASSLLGTLSPDTQYF | TGCGCCAGCAGCTTGCTAGGGACTTTGAGCCCAGATACGCAGTATTTT
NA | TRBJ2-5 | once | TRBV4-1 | CASSQDRGPRTQYF | TGCGCCAGCAGCCAAGATAGGGGTCCAAGGACCCAGTACTTC
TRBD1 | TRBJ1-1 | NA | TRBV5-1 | CASSLGDRTGEAFF | TGCGCCAGCAGCTTGGGGGACAGGACAGGGGAGGCTTTCTTT
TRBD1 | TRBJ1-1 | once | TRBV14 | CASSQGQGQAFF | TGTGCCAGCAGCCAGGGACAGGGGCAAGCTTTCTTT
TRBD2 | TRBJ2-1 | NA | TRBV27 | CASSFKALAAPGEQFF | TGTGCCAGCAGTTTCAAGGCCCTAGCGGCTCCGGGTGAGCAGTTCTTC
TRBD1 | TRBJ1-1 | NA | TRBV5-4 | CASSLNPHTGVTEAFF | TGTGCCAGCAGCTTGAATCCCCACACAGGGGTCACTGAAGCTTTCTTT
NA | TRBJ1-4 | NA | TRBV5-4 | CASSLGGQGSEKLFF | TGTGCCAGCAGCTTAGGTGGCCAGGGGAGCGAAAAACTGTTTTTT
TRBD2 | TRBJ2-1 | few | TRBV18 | CASSPLTAGGNEQFF | TGTGCCAGCTCACCACTTACGGCGGGAGGTAATGAGCAGTTCTTC